Presented here are 11 T cell receptor beta chains from one specimen sequenced in a study of vaccination and CD4 T cells after COVID-19. Treatment: roughly 11-day PBMC culture with coronavirus spike peptide pools or control peptides (ViraFEST assay). The unexposed donor gave CD4+ T cells before the COVID-19 pandemic (2011-2018). An Oncomine TCR Beta short-read assay was used to sequence the DNA from cultured CD4+ T cells. TCRdb reanalysed the PCR reads using MiXCR and keeps one entry per CDR3 protein. The sample carries 9,700 or so distinct CDR3 sequences, about a third recorded once. For these TCRs, the target antigens are not known. The sequenced sample consisted of CD4+ T cells from blood, cultured in vitro. All receptors come from a human donor in good health.

The chain links TRBV7-3 to TRBJ2-1; D is uncertain. The germline V and J ends were trimmed by 4 bases and 0 bases, with 13 bases remaining between them. Germline assignment: CDR1 SGHTA and CDR2 FQGTGA. The length of the CDR3 is 16 residues. The CDR3 protein is CASSSYPSFSYNEQFF. As DNA, the CDR3 is TGTGCCAGCAGCTCATACCCCTCGTTCTCCTACAATGAGCAGTTCTTC.

This chain connects TRBV2 to TRBJ1-6; possibly TRBD1 for D (5 bases). CDR3 length: 15 residues. Trimming took off 4 bases at V and 7 bases at J, with 14 bases between the two ends. CDR1 and CDR2 from the germline V gene are SNHLY and FYNNEI. The CDR3 loop is CASSARDGLNSPLHF. The CDR3 nucleotides are TGTGCCAGCAGTGCCCGGGACGGACTAAATTCACCCCTCCACTTT.

This chain joins TRBV10-3 and TRBJ1-6; a possible D gene is TRBD1 (6 bases). V gave up 3 bases and J gave up 0 bases, with 9 bases separating them. The CDR3 totals 16 residues. CDR1 ENHRY and CDR2 SYGVKD come from the germline V gene. The CDR3 DNA sequence: TGTGCCATCAGTGAAGGGGGGGTCTCCTATAATTCACCCCTCCACTTT. Its translation: CAISEGGVSYNSPLHF.

The chain recombines TRBV12-3 or TRBV12-4 with TRBJ1-2; D remains ambiguous. With 4 bases removed from V and 2 bases from J, the gap between germline ends came to 11 bases. This CDR3 has 14 residues. The CDR3: CASSSQILNYGYTF. The CDR3 region has the DNA TGTGCCAGCAGTTCCCAAATCCTAAACTATGGCTACACCTTC.

V gene TRBV6-5 combines with J gene TRBJ1-5; D is unresolved. CDR1 MNHEY and CDR2 SVGAGI come from the germline V gene. Trimming removed 2 bases at V and 5 bases at J, with 10 bases between. This CDR3 spans 14 amino acids. The CDR3 coding sequence is TGTGCCAGCAGTTACGACACGCTTTATCAGCCCCAGCATTTT. Protein product: CASSYDTLYQPQHF.

The chain joins TRBV11-2 to TRBJ1-1, with D perhaps TRBD1 (6 bases). CDR1 SGHAT and CDR2 FQNNGV come from the germline V gene. The CDR3 covers 15 residues. V shed 5 bases and J shed 4 bases, with 17 bases lying between them. In nucleotides, the CDR3 is TGTGCCAGCAGCCTGCGTGGGGGCCTGAGCACTGAAGCTTTCTTT. Residues: CASSLRGGLSTEAFF.

There are a few counts of this clonotype. The genes are TRBV6-1 and TRBJ1-2; maybe TRBD1 (6 bases). With 5 bases removed from V and 4 bases from J, the gap between germline ends came to 17 bases. The CDR3 has 15 residues. Germline values: CDR1 MNHNS, CDR2 SASEGT. The CDR3 spells CASSLGVQGSYGYTF. The CDR3 DNA reads as TGTGCCAGCAGTCTGGGGGTACAGGGATCCTATGGCTACACCTTC.

This clonotype was picked up a small number of times. The chain has TRBV11-2 and TRBJ1-6; D is uncertain. The CDR3 contains 16 residues. Germline V gene lookup returns CDR1 SGHAT and CDR2 FQNNGV. Trimming pared 3 bases from V and 8 bases from J, leaving 17 bases between. Here the CDR3 reads CASSFTPDAGDSPLHF. In nucleotides, the CDR3 is TGTGCCAGCAGCTTCACCCCAGATGCCGGAGATTCACCCCTCCACTTT.

The sample holds one count of this clonotype. The J gene is TRBJ1-1, the V gene TRBV29-1, with TRBD1 matching 7 bases. The germline CDR1 and CDR2 sequences are SQVTM and ANQGSEA. The V segment lost 3 bases and the J segment 6 bases; nucleotides outside the gene matches: 7. CDR3 length: 13 amino acids. CDR3 region: CSVDRTGNSEAFF. For the CDR3, the DNA is TGCAGCGTTGACCGGACAGGAAATTCTGAAGCTTTCTTT.

Relative to its sample, this clonotype is large. CDR3: CASSLESTSYEQYF. CDR3 coding DNA: TGTGCCAGCAGCTTAGAATCCACTTCCTACGAGCAGTACTTC. The gene calls are TRBV7-9 and TRBJ2-7, with D unresolved. The V end lost 1 base, the J end lost 1 base, and 8 bases lay between the germline ends. This CDR3 has 14 amino acids. Germline assignment: CDR1 SEHNR and CDR2 FQNEAQ (reference sequence). The variable domain in full, with the rest retrieved from reference TRBV7-9 and TRBJ2-7, is DTGVSQNPRHKITKRGQNVTFRCDPISEHNRLYWYRQTLGQGPEFLTYFQNEAQLEKSRLLSDRFSAERPKGSFSTLEIQRTEQGDSAMYLCASSLESTSYEQYFGPGTRLTVT.

The chain uses TRBV6-2 or TRBV6-3 and TRBJ2-7, with no clear D. The ends were cut back, 3 bases at V and 3 bases at J, with 6 bases in the middle. CDR1 is MNHEY and CDR2 is SVGEGT in the germline V gene. The CDR3 loop spans 12 amino acids. The CDR3 coding sequence is TGTGCCAGCAGTTATCACAACTACGAGCAGTACTTC. Amino acids: CASSYHNYEQYF.